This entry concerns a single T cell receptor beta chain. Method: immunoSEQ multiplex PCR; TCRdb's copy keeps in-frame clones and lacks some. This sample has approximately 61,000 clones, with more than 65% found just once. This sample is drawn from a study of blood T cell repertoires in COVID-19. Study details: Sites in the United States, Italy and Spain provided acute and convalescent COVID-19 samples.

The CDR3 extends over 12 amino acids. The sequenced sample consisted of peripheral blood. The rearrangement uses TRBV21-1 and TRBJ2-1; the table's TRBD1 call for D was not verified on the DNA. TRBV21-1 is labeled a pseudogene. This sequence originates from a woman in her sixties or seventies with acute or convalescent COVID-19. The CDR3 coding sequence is TGTGCCAGCAGCAAAGAGAGGGACAGGCAGTTCTTC. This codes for CASSKERDRQFF.